This T cell receptor (beta chain) emerged from a study of beta chain features in type 1 diabetes. The whole isolated RNA underwent reverse transcription, so sequencing captured expressed TCRB transcripts. The repertoire was sequenced with immunoSEQ multiplex PCR; TCRdb's copy has only in-frame clones and lacks some. The table lists a few hundred thousand clones, 25% to 30% of them singletons, with approximately 4% in the top ten. Germline loops: CDR1 ENHRY, CDR2 SYGVKD. V shed 3 bases and J 0 bases; nucleotides not matched to a gene: 7. The CDR3 is made up of 17 amino acids. The specimen sequenced was central memory CD4+ T cells from blood. The receptor was isolated from a man aged 25-45 years in good health. This sequence joins TRBV10-3 and TRBJ2-1; 8 nucleotides match TRBD2. CDR3 in DNA: TGTGCCATCAGTGAAGCTAGCGGGTGGAGCTCCTACAATGAGCAGTTCTTC. Protein sequence: CAISEASGWSSYNEQFF.